A selection of T cell receptor beta chains follows, all from one sample in a study of OX40 agonist ivuxolimab in advanced cancers. TCRdb's table, derived via immunoSEQ multiplex PCR, lists solely in-frame clones and lacks some. The table shows 60,000 to 75,000 clones, with roughly nine tenths occurring only once. The source material was CD4+ or CD8+ T cells sorted from blood, sampled in a trial of the OX40 agonist ivuxolimab. The receptors originated from an adult with an advanced solid tumor such as melanoma, head and neck, liver or kidney cancer. The CDR3 runs from the conserved cysteine through the conserved F or W. The D gene is left open where the match is weak. Rows may omit the clone size; those that give it use once, few, many or a size class.

v_call	clone_size	d_call	j_call	cdr3_aa	cdr3_nt
TRBV5-4	NA	NA	TRBJ1-4	CASSLKQHHEKLFF	TGTGCCAGCAGCTTGAAACAGCACCATGAAAAACTGTTTTTT
TRBV30	NA	NA	TRBJ1-4	CAWRQSGKLFF	TGTGCCTGGAGGCAATCAGGGAAACTGTTTTTT
TRBV28	NA	NA	TRBJ2-7	CASSFPGPSSYEQYF	TGTGCCAGCAGTTTCCCGGGGCCCTCCTCCTACGAGCAGTACTTC
TRBV5-6	NA	TRBD2	TRBJ2-3	CASRNKLAERTDTQYF	TGTGCCAGCAGAAACAAGCTAGCGGAGCGGACAGATACGCAGTATTTT
TRBV11-3	once	NA	TRBJ2-5	CASSPPGSLETQYF	TGTGCCAGCAGCCCGCCCGGGAGTTTGGAGACCCAGTACTTC
TRBV7-9	NA	TRBD1	TRBJ1-3	CASSTHFATGVSSGNTIYF	TGTGCCAGCAGCACACATTTCGCCACAGGGGTTTCGTCTGGAAACACCATATATTTT
TRBV5-1	NA	NA	TRBJ2-1	CASSRTGSYNEQFF	TGCGCCAGCAGTCGTACTGGCTCCTACAATGAGCAGTTCTTC
TRBV6-1	NA	NA	TRBJ1-1	CASSWADMNGEAFF	TGTGCCAGCAGTTGGGCAGACATGAACGGTGAAGCTTTCTTT
TRBV6-5	NA	TRBD1	TRBJ1-3	CASSSRTGGVITIYF	TGTGCCAGCAGTTCGCGGACAGGAGGTGTGATCACCATATATTTT
TRBV9	medium-sized	NA	TRBJ1-1	CASSPRGNMNTEAFF	TGTGCCAGCAGCCCTAGAGGGAATATGAACACTGAAGCTTTCTTT